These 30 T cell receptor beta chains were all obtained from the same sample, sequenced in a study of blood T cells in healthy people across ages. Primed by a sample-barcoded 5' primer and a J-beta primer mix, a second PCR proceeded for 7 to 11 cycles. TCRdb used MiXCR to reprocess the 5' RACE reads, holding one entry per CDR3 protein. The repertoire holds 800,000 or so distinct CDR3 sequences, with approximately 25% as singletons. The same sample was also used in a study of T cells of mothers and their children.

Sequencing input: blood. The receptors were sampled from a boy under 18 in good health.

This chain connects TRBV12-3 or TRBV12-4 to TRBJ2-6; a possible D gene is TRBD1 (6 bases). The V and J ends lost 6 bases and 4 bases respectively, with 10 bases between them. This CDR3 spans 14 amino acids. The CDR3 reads CASRDTGGANVLTF. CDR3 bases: TGTGCCAGCAGGGATACAGGGGGGGCCAACGTCCTGACTTTC.

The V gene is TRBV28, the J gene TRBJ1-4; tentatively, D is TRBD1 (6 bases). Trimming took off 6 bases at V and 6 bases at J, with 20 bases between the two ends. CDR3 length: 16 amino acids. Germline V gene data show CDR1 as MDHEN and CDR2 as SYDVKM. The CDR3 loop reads CASSPPPGVGDEKLFF. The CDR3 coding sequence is TGTGCCAGCAGCCCGCCCCCAGGGGTGGGGGATGAAAAACTGTTTTTT.

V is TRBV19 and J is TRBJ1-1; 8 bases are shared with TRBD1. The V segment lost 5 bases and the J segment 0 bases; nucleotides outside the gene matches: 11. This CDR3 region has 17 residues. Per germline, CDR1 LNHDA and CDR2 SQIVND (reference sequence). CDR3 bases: TGTGCCAGTAGTGTCCCTCCCAGGGGGCAGATGAACACTGAAGCTTTCTTT. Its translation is CASSVPPRGQMNTEAFF.

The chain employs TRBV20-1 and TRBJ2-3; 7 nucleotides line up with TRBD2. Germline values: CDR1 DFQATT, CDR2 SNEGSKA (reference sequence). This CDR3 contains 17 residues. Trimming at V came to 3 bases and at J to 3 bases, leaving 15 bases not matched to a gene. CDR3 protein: CSASELPGLIFTDTQYF. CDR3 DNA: TGCAGTGCTAGCGAGTTACCGGGACTAATATTTACAGATACGCAGTATTTT.

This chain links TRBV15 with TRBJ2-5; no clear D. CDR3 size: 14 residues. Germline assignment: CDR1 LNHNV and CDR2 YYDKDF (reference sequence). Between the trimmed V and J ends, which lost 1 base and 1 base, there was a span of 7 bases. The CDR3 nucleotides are TGTGCCACCAGCAGAGGCTCAGTCCAAGAGACCCAGTACTTC. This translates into CATSRGSVQETQYF.

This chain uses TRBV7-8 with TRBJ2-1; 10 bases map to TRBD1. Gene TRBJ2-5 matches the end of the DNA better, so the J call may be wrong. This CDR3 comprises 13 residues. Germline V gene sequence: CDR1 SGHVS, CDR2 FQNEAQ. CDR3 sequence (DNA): TGTGCCAGCAGCTGGACAGGGGGAGAGACCCAGTACTTC. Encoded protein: CASSWTGGETQYF.

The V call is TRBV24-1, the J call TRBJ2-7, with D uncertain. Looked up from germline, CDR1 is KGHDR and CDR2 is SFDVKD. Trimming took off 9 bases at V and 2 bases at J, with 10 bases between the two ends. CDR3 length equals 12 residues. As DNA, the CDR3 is TGTGCCACCTTGGACCGCACCTACGAGCAGTACTTC. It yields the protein CATLDRTYEQYF.

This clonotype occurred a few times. The DNA of the CDR3 is TGCAGTGCCACGGGACAGATCAAAAACATTCAGTACTTC. Residues: CSATGQIKNIQYF. The chain is built from TRBV20-1 and TRBJ2-4; 7 nucleotides align to TRBD1. J lost 3 bases, V lost 6 bases, and 5 bases had no gene match. CDR3 length: 13 amino acids. The germline gives CDR1 DFQATT, CDR2 SNEGSKA (reference sequence).

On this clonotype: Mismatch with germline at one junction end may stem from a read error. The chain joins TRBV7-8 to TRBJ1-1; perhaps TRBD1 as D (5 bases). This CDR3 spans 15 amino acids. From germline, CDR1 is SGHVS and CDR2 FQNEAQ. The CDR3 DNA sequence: TGTGCCAGCAGCTTAGACAGGTTTTCGAACACTGAAGCCTTCTTT. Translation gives CASSLDRFSNTEAFF.

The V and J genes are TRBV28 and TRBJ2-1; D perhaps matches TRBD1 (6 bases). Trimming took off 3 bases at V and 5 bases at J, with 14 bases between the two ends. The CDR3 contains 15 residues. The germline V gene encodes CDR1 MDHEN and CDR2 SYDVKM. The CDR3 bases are TGTGCCAGCAGTTTCATGGACAGCAAAAACAATGAGCAGTTCTTC. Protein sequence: CASSFMDSKNNEQFF.

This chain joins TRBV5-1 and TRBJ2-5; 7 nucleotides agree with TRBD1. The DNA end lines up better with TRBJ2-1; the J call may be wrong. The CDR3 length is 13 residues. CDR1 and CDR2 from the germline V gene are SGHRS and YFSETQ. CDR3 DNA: TGCGCCAGCACACAGGGGTACTACAATGAGCAGTTCTTC. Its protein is CASTQGYYNEQFF.

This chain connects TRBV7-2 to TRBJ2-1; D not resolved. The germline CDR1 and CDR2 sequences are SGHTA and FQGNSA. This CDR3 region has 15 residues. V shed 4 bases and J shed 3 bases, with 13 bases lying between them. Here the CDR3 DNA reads TGTGCCAGCAGCTACGGCTCTGGCTTCTACAATGAGCAGTTCTTC. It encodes CASSYGSGFYNEQFF.

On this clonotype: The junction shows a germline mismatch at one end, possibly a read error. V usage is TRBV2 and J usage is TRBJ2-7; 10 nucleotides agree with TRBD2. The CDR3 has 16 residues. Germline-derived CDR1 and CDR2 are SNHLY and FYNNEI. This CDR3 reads CASSEGPSGSPYEQYF. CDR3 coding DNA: TGTGCCAGCAGCGAAGGGCCTAGCGGGAGCCCCTACGAGCAGTACTTC.

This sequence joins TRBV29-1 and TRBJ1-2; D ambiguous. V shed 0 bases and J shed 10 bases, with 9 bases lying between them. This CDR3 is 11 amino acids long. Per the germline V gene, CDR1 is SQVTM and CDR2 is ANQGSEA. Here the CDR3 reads CSVEDRGFYTF. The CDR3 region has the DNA TGCAGCGTTGAAGATCGGGGATTCTACACCTTC.

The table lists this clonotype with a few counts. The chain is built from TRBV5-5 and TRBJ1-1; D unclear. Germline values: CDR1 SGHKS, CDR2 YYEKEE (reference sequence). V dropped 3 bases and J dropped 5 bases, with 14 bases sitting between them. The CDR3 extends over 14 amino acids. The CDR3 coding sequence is TGTGCCAGCAGCTACGTCGGGGAAAGTACTGAAGCTTTCTTT. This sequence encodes CASSYVGESTEAFF.

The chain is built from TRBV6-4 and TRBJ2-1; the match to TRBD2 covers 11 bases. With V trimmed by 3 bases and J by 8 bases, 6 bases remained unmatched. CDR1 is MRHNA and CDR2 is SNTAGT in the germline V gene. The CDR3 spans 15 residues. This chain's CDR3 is CASSESSGRMDEQFF. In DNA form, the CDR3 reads TGTGCCAGCAGTGAGTCTAGCGGGAGGATGGATGAGCAGTTCTTC.

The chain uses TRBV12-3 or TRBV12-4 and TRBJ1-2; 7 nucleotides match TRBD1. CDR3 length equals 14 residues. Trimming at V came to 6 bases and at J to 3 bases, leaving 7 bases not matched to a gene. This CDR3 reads CASSTQGLYYGYTF. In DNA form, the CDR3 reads TGTGCCAGCAGCACACAGGGGCTGTACTATGGCTACACCTTC.

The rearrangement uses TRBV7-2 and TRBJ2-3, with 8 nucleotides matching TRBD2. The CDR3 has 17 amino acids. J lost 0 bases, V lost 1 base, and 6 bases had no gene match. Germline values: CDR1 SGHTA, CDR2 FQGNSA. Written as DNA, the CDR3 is TGTGCCAGCAGCTTAGGGCCCGGGAGGGCCAGCACAGATACGCAGTATTTT. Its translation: CASSLGPGRASTDTQYF. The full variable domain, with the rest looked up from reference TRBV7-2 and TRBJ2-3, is GAGVSQSPSNKVTEKGKDVELRCDPISGHTALYWYRQSLGQGLEFLIYFQGNSAPDKSGLPSDRFSAERTGGSVSTLTIQRTQQEDSAVYLCASSLGPGRASTDTQYFGPGTRLTVL.

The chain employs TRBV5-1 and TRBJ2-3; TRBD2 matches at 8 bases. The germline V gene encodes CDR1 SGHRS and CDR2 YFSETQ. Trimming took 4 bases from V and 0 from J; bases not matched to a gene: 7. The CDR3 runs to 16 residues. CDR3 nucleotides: TGCGCCAGCAGCGATAAAGCGGGGGCTAGCACAGATACGCAGTATTTT. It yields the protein CASSDKAGASTDTQYF.

The CDR3 loop is CASSVQGGEAFF. The DNA of the CDR3 is TGTGCCAGCAGCGTTCAGGGGGGTGAAGCTTTCTTT. This sequence joins TRBV2 and TRBJ1-1; 7 nucleotides align to TRBD1. Germline values: CDR1 SNHLY, CDR2 FYNNEI. The junction had 5 bases not matched to a gene; V was cut back by 6 bases and J by 7 bases. The CDR3 loop spans 12 amino acids. Supplemented by reference TRBV2 and TRBJ1-1, the full variable domain reads EPEVTQTPSHQVTQMGQEVILRCVPISNHLYFYWYRQILGQKVEFLVSFYNNEISEKSEIFDDQFSVERPDGSNFTLKIRSTKLEDSAMYFCASSVQGGEAFFGQGTRLTVV.

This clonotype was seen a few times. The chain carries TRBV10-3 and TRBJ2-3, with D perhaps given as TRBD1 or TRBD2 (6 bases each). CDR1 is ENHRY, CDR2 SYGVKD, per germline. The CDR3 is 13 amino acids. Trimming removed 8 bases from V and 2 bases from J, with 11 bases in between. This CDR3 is CAIGGTLTDTQYF. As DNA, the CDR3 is TGTGCCATCGGAGGGACACTCACAGATACGCAGTATTTT.

CDR3 protein: CSFGEQGGLETQYF. The CDR3 coding sequence is TGCAGCTTTGGGGAGCAGGGTGGTTTGGAGACCCAGTACTTC. This sequence joins TRBV29-1 and TRBJ2-5; D possibly matches TRBD1 or TRBD2 (5 bases each). This CDR3 contains 14 residues. V lost 8 bases and J 5 bases, leaving 21 bases between the germline ends. Germline V CDR1 and CDR2: SQVTM, ANQGSEA.

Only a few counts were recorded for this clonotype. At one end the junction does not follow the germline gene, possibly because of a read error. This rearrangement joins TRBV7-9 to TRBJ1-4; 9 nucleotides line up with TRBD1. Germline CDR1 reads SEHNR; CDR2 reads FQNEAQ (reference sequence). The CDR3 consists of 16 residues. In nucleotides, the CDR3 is TGTGCCAGCAGACAGGGACAGGGCTCAACTAATGAAAAGCTGTTTTTT. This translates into CASRQGQGSTNEKLFF.

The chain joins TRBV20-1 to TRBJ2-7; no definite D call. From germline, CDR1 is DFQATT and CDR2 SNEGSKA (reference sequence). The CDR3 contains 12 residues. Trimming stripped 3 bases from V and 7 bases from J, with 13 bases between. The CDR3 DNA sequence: TGCAGTGCTAGCCGGTCGGAGTGGGAGCAGTACTTC. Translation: CSASRSEWEQYF.

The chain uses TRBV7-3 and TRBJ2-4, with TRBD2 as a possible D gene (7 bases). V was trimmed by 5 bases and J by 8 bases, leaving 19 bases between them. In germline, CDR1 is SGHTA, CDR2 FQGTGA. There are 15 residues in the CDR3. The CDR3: CASSPLGGAEDIQYF. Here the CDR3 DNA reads TGTGCCAGCAGCCCCCTTGGGGGGGCCGAGGACATTCAGTACTTC.

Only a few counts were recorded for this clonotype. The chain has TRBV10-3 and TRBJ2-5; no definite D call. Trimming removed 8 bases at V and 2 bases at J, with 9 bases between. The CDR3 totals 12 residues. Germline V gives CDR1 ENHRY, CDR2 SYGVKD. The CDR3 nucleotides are TGTGCCATCGGCCGCGTACAAGAGACCCAGTACTTC. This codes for CAIGRVQETQYF.

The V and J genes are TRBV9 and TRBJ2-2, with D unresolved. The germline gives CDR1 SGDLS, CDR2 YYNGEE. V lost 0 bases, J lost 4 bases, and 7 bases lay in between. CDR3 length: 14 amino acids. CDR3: CASSVALGTGELFF. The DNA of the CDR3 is TGTGCCAGCAGCGTAGCATTGGGCACCGGGGAGCTGTTTTTT.

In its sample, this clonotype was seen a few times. The CDR3 nucleotides are TGCAGCGCCCAGATTCGGGAACTTAGCACAGATACGCAGTATTTT. As protein: CSAQIRELSTDTQYF. V gene TRBV29-1 combines with J gene TRBJ2-3; weak D call: TRBD2 (5 bases). CDR1 and CDR2 from the germline V gene are SQVTM and ANQGSEA. Deletions cut 7 bases from V and 0 bases from J, with 17 bases between. CDR3 size: 15 residues.

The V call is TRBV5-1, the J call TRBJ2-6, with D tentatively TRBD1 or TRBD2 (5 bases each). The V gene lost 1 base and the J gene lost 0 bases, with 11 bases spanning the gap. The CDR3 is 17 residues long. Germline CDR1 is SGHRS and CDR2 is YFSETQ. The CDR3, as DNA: TGCGCCAGCAGCTTGTATCCAGGGAGCTCTGGGGCCAACGTCCTGACTTTC. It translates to CASSLYPGSSGANVLTF.

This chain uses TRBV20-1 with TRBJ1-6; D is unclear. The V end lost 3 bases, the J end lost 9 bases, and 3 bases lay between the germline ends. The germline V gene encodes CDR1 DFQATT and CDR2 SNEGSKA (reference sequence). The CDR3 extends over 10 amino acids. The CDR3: CSASPSPLHF. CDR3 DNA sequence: TGCAGTGCTAGTCCTTCACCCCTCCACTTT.